These 2 T cell receptor beta chains were all obtained from the same sample, sequenced in a study of PD-1 blockade in classical Hodgkin lymphoma. The method was immunoSEQ multiplex PCR; TCRdb's version includes in-frame clones alone and lacks a portion of them. This sample has 39,000 or so clones; around 87% occur once, and the top ten carry 5.5% to 6.5%. All patients relapsed after autologous stem cell transplantation, and brentuximab vedotin exposure varied. Sequencing was performed on peripheral blood mononuclear cells (PBMCs), taken before the second cycle of nivolumab. The receptors were sampled from a human donor with classical Hodgkin lymphoma.

This clone has only a few counts. The rearrangement links TRBV4-2 to TRBJ2-3; TRBD2 is a possible D gene (6 bases). The CDR3 runs 20 residues. The germline CDR1 and CDR2 sequences are LGHNA and YNFKEQ. Trimming cost V 1 base and J 2 bases, with 25 bases left between them. The CDR3 DNA sequence: TGTGCCAGCAGCCAAGGATCCCCGCTTAGCGGAAGACTCAACACAGATACGCAGTATTTT. It codes for CASSQGSPLSGRLNTDTQYF.

This clone has just one count. The V and J genes are TRBV27 and TRBJ2-7; 8 bases match TRBD1. CDR1 and CDR2 (germline): MNHEY, SMNVEV (reference sequence). The CDR3 totals 16 residues. Unmatched junction bases numbered 10, after V lost 4 bases and J lost 2 bases. The CDR3 DNA reads as TGTGCCAGCAGTTCTTTTCCGACAGGGGCCACCTACGAGCAGTACTTC. Translating gives CASSSFPTGATYEQYF.